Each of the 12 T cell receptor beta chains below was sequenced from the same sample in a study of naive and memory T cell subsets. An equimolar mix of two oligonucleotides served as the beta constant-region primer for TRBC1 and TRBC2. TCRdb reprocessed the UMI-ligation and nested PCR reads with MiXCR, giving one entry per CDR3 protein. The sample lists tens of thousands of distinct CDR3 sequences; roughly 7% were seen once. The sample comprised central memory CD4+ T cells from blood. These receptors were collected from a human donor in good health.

The CDR3 DNA is TGTGCCAGCAGCAATGGAAAGGGCGGAGAGACCCAGTACTTC. It codes for CASSNGKGGETQYF. The gene calls are TRBV21-1 and TRBJ2-5; the DNA was not used to check the table's D call, TRBD1. TRBV21-1 has pseudogene status. This CDR3 has 14 residues.

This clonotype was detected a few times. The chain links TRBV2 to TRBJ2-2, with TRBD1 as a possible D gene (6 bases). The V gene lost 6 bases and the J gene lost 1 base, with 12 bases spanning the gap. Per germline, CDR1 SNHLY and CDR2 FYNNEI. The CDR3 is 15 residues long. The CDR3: CASRGPDRNTGELFF. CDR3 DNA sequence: TGTGCCAGCAGGGGGCCGGACAGGAACACCGGGGAGCTGTTTTTT.

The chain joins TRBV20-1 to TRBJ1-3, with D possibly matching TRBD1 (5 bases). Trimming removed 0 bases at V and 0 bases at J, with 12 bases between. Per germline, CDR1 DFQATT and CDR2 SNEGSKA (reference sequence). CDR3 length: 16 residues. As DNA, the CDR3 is TGCAGTGCTAGAGATCGGTACAGGCACTCTGGAAACACCATATATTTT. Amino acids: CSARDRYRHSGNTIYF.

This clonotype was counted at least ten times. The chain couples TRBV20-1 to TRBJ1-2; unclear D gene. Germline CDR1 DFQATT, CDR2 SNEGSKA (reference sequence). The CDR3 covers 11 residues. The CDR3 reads CVGQYNYGYTF. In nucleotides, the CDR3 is TGCGTCGGGCAGTATAACTATGGCTACACCTTC.

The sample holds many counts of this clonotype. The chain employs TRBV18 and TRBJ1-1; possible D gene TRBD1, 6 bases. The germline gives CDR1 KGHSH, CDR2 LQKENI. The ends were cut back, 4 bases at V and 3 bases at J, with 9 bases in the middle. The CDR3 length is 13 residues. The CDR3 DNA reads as TGTGCCAGCTCACGGGAGGGGGACACTGAAGCTTTCTTT. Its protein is CASSREGDTEAFF. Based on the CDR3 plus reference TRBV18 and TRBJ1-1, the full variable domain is NAGVMQNPRHLVRRRGQEARLRCSPMKGHSHVYWYRQLPEEGLKFMVYLQKENIIDESGMPKERFSAEFPKEGPSILRIQQVVRGDSAAYFCASSREGDTEAFFGQGTRLTVV.

The DNA for the CDR3 is TGTGCCAGCTCATCGTTGGGGGCCCTCGAGCAGTACTTC. Protein: CASSSLGALEQYF. The chain carries TRBV18 and TRBJ2-7; D is perhaps TRBD1 (6 bases). The CDR3 length is 13 residues. The germline CDR1 and CDR2 sequences are KGHSH and LQKENI. Trimming stripped 5 bases from V and 6 bases from J, with 14 bases between.

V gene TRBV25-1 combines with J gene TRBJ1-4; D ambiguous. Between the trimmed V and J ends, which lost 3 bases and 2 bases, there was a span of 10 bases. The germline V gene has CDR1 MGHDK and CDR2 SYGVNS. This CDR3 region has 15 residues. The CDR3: CASSDFGRTNEKLFF. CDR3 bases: TGTGCCAGCAGTGATTTCGGACGGACTAATGAAAAACTGTTTTTT.

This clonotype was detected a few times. The CDR3 DNA reads as TGTGCCAGCTTCCGCTCTGGGGCCAACGTCCTGACTTTC. It encodes CASFRSGANVLTF. The genes are TRBV6-2 or TRBV6-3 and TRBJ2-6, with D unresolved. Germline CDR1 reads MNHEY; CDR2 reads SVGEGT. There are 13 residues in the CDR3. V was cut by 8 bases and J by 0 bases, with 5 bases left in between.

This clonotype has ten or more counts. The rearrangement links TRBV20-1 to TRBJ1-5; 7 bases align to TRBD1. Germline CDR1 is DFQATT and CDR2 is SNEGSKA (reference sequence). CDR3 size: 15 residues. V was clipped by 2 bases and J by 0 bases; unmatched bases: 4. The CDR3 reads CSARPGTASNQPQHF. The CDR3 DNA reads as TGCAGTGCTAGACCCGGGACAGCTAGCAATCAGCCCCAGCATTTT.

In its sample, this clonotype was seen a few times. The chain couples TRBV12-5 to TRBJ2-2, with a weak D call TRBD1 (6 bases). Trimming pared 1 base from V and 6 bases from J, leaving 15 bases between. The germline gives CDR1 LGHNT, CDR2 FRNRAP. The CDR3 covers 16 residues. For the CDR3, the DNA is TGTGCTAGTGGTTTGGACAGGGTTTCGGGGTCCGGGGAGCTGTTTTTT. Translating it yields CASGLDRVSGSGELFF.

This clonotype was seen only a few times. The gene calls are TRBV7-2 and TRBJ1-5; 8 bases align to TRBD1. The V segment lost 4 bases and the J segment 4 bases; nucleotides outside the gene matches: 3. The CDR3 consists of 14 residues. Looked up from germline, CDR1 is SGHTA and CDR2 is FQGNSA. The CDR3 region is CASSYGQGNQPQHF. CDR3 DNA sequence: TGTGCCAGCAGCTACGGACAGGGAAATCAGCCCCAGCATTTT.

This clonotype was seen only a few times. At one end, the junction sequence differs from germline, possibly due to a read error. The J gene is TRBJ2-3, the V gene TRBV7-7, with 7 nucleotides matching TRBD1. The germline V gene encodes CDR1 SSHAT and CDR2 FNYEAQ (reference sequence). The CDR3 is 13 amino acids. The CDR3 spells CASSRGQTDTQYF. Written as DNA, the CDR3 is TGTGCTAGCAGCCGGGGACAGACAGATACGCAGTATTTT.